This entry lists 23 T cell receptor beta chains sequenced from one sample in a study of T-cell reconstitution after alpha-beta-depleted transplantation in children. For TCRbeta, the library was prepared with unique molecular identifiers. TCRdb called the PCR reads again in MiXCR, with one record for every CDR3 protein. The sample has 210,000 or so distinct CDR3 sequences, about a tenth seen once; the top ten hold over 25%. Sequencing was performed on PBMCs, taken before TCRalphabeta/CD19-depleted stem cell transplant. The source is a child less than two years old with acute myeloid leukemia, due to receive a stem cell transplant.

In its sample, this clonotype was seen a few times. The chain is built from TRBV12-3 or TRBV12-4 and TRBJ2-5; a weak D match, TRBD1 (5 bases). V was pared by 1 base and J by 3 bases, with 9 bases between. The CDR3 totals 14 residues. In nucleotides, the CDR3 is TGTGCCAGCAGTTTAGTCAGGGATGAAGAGACCCAGTACTTC. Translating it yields CASSLVRDEETQYF.

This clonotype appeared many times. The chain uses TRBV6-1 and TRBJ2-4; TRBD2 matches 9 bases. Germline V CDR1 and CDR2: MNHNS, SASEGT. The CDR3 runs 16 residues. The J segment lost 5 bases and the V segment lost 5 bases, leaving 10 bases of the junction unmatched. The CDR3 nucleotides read TGTGCCAGCAGTCCCCCCGGGCTAGCGGGACAAAACATTCAGTACTTC. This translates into CASSPPGLAGQNIQYF.

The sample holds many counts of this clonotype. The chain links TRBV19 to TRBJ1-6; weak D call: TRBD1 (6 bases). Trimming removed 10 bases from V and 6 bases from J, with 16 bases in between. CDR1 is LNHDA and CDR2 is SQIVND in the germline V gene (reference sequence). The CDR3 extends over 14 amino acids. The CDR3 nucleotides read TGTGCCACTGGAGGACAGTTAACTAATTCACCCCTCCACTTT. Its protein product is CATGGQLTNSPLHF.

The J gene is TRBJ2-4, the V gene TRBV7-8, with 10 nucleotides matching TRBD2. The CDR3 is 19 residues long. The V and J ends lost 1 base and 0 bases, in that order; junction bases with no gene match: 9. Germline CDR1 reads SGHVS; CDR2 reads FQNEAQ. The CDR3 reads CASSLEGLAEGLAKNIQYF. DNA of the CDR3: TGTGCCAGCAGCTTAGAAGGACTAGCGGAGGGGTTAGCCAAAAACATTCAGTACTTC. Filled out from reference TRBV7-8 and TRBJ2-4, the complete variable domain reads GAGVSQSPRYKVAKRGQDVALRCDPISGHVSLFWYQQALGQGPEFLTYFQNEAQLDKSGLPSDRFFAERPEGSVSTLKIQRTQQEDSAVYLCASSLEGLAEGLAKNIQYFGAGTRLSVL.

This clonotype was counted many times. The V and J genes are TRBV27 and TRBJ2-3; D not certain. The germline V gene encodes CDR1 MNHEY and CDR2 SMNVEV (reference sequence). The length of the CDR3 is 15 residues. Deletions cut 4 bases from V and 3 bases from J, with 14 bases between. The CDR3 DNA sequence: TGTGCCAGCAGTTCCCCCTTCGGACGGACAGATACGCAGTATTTT. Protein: CASSSPFGRTDTQYF.

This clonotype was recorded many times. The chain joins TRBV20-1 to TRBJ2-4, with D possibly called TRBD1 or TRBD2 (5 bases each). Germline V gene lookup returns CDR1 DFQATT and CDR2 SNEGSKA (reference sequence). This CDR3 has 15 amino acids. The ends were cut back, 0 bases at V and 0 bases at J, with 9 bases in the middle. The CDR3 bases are TGCAGTGCTAGAGATCCGGGGCTAGCCAAAAACATTCAGTACTTC. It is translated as CSARDPGLAKNIQYF.

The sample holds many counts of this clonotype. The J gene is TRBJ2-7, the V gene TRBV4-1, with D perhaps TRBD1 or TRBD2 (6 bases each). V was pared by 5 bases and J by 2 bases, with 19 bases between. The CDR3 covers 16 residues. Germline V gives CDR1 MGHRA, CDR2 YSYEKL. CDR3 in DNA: TGCGCCAGCAGCAACCGAGAGAGGGGGGAGGCCTACGAGCAGTACTTC. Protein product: CASSNRERGEAYEQYF.

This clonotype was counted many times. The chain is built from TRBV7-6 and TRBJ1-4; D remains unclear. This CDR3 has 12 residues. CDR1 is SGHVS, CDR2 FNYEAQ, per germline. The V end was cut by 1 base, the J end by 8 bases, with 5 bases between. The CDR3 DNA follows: TGTGCCAGCAGCTTAGAAGGGGAAAAACTGTTTTTT. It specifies CASSLEGEKLFF.

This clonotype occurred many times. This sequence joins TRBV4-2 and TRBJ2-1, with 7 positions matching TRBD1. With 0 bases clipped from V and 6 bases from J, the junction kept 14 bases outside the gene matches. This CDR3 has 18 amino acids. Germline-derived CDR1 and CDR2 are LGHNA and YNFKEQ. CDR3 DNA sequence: TGTGCCAGCAGCCAAGATACCGCTTCCGGGACAGTAAGCAATGAGCAGTTCTTC. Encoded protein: CASSQDTASGTVSNEQFF.

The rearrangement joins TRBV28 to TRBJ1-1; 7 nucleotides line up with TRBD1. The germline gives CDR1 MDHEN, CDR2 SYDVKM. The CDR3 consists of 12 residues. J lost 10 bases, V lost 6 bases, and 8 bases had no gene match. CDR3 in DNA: TGTGCCAGCAGGTCGGACGGGGACAGAGCTTTCTTT. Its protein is CASRSDGDRAFF. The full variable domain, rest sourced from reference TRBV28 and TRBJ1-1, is DVKVTQSSRYLVKRTGEKVFLECVQDMDHENMFWYRQDPGLGLRLIYFSYDVKMKEKGDIPEGYSVSREKKERFSLILESASTNQTSMYLCASRSDGDRAFFGQGTRLTVV.

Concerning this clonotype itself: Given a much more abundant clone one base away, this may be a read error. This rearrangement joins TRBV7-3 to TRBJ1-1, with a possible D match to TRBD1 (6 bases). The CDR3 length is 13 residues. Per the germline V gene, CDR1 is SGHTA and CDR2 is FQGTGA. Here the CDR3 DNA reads TGTGCCAGCAGCAGGGAGTACAGGGCTGAAGCTTCCTTT. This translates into CASSREYRAEASF.

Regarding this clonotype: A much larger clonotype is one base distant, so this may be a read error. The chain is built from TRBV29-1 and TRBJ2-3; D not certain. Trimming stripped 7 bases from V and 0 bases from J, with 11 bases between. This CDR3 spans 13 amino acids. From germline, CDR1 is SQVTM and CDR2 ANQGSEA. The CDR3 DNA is TGCAGCGCCGAACCGGAGAGCACAGATACGCAGTATTTT. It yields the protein CSAEPESTDTQYF.

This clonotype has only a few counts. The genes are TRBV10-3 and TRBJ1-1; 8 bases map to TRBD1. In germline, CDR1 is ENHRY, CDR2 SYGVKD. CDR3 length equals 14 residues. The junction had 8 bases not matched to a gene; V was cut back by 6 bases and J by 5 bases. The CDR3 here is CAISKLDRATEAFF. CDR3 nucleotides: TGTGCCATCAGCAAATTGGACAGGGCGACTGAAGCTTTCTTT.

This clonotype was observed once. This chain's CDR3 is CASSLGIYDGPRPGELFF. The CDR3 DNA is TGTGCCAGCAGCTTAGGCATATACGATGGACCGCGCCCCGGGGAGCTGTTTTTT. The chain is built from TRBV11-2 and TRBJ2-2; no firm D call. Germline CDR1 and CDR2: SGHAT and FQNNGV. The CDR3 spans 18 residues. V was pared by 1 base and J by 6 bases, with 21 bases between.

This chain's CDR3 is CASSGSGRPYNEQFF. For the CDR3, the DNA is TGCGCCAGCAGTGGGAGCGGGAGACCTTACAATGAGCAGTTCTTC. The chain couples TRBV5-1 to TRBJ2-1, with TRBD2 matching over 8 bases. Germline CDR1 and CDR2: SGHRS and YFSETQ. The CDR3 sequence is 15 residues long. V shed 5 bases, J shed 4 bases, and the junction held 8 bases outside the gene matches.

DNA of the CDR3: TGTGCCGCCCGTTACCGTGGCAGACCCTACGAGCAGTACTTC. It encodes CAARYRGRPYEQYF. The chain carries TRBV10-3 and TRBJ2-7; no firm D call. The CDR3 has 14 residues. The V end was cut by 11 bases, the J end by 2 bases, with 19 bases between. Germline V gene data show CDR1 as ENHRY and CDR2 as SYGVKD.

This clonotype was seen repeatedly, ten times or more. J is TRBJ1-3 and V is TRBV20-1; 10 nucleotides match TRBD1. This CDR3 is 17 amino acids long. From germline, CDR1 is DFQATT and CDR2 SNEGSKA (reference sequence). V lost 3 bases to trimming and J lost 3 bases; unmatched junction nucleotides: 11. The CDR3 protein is CSARKGQGVQVGNTIYF. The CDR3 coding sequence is TGCAGTGCTAGGAAAGGACAGGGGGTGCAAGTTGGAAACACCATATATTTT.

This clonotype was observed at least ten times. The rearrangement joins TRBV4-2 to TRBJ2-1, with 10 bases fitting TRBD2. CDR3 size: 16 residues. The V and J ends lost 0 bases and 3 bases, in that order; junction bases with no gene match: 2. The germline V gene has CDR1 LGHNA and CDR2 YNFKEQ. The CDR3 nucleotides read TGTGCCAGCAGCCAAGACCGGACTAGCGGCTACAATGAGCAGTTCTTC. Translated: CASSQDRTSGYNEQFF.

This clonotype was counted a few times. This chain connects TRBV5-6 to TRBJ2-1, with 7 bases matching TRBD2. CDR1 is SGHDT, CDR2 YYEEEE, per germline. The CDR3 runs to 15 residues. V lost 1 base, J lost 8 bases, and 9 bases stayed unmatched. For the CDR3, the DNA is TGTGCCAGCAGCTTGAAAGGGCGGACTAGGGATGAGCAGTTCTTC. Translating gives CASSLKGRTRDEQFF.

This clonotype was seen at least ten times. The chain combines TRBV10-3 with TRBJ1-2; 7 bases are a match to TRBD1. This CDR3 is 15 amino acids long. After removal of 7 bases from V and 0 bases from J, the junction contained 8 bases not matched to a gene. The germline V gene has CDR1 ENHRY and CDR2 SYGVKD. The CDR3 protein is CAIKPGTDTNYGYTF. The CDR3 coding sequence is TGTGCCATCAAACCCGGGACAGACACTAACTATGGCTACACCTTC.

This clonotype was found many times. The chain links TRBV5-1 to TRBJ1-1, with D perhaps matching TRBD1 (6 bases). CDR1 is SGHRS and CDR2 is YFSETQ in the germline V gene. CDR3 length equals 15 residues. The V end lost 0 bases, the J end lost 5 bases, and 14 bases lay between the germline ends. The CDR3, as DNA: TGCGCCAGCAGCTTGGATTACAGGGAAAGGACTGAAGCTTTCTTT. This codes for CASSLDYRERTEAFF.

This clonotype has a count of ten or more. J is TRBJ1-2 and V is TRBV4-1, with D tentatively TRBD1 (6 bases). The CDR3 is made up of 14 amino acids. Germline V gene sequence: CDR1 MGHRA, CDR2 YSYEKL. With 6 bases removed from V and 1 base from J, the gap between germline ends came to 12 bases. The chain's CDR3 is CASSGGHRNYGYTF. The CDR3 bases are TGCGCCAGCAGTGGGGGGCATCGTAACTATGGCTACACCTTC.

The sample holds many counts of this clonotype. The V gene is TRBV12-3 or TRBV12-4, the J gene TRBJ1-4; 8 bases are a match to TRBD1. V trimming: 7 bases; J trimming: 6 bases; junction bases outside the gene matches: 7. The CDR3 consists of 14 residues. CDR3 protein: CASTTGQGDEKLFF. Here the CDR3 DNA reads TGTGCCAGCACGACTGGACAGGGAGATGAAAAACTGTTTTTT.